A single sample gave rise to the 17 T cell receptor beta chains below, sequenced in a study of human thymus T cells. Thymic samples were excised during corrective heart operations. Measured with immunoSEQ multiplex PCR; TCRdb has only the in-frame clones, and not every one. The profile shows about 130,000 clones, about 94% of them singletons. Sequencing used thymus tissue. All receptors come from a boy younger than two with a congenital heart defect but otherwise immunologically healthy.

The chain combines TRBV5-6 with TRBJ2-7; 8 bases align to TRBD1. Germline CDR1 is SGHDT and CDR2 is YYEEEE. The CDR3 is made up of 15 amino acids. V lost 4 bases, J lost 2 bases, and 8 bases stayed unmatched. The CDR3 reads CASSPKGQATYEQYF. In nucleotides, the CDR3 is TGTGCCAGCAGCCCAAAGGGACAGGCAACCTACGAGCAGTACTTC.

The rearrangement uses TRBV5-1 and TRBJ2-3; D might be TRBD1 (6 bases). There are 14 residues in the CDR3. Between the trimmed V and J ends, which lost 1 base and 2 bases, there was a span of 8 bases. In germline, CDR1 is SGHRS, CDR2 YFSETQ. This CDR3 is CASSLRTVTDTQYF. As DNA, the CDR3 is TGCGCCAGCAGCTTGCGGACAGTCACAGATACGCAGTATTTT.

The CDR3 nucleotides are TGTGCCAGCAGCTTGGCCGGGACAGCCCTCGGAGGCACCGGGGAGCTGTTTTTT. Residues: CASSLAGTALGGTGELFF. V and J are TRBV5-4 and TRBJ2-2; 7 bases fit TRBD1. Trimming at V came to 0 bases and at J to 4 bases, leaving 12 bases not matched to a gene. This CDR3 is 18 amino acids long. Germline values: CDR1 SGHNT, CDR2 YYREEE (reference sequence). The variable domain in full, completed from reference TRBV5-4 and TRBJ2-2, reads ETGVTQSPTHLIKTRGQQVTLRCSSQSGHNTVSWYQQALGQGPQFIFQYYREEENGRGNFPPRFSGLQFPNYSSELNVNALELDDSALYLCASSLAGTALGGTGELFFGEGSRLTVL.

The chain links TRBV7-9 to TRBJ2-1; D unclear. This CDR3 is 15 amino acids long. Germline CDR1 SEHNR, CDR2 FQNEAQ (reference sequence). Trimming removed 4 bases at V and 4 bases at J, with 14 bases between. The CDR3 is CASSSSPPGYNEQFF. In DNA, the CDR3 is TGTGCCAGCAGCTCGTCCCCCCCAGGTTACAATGAGCAGTTCTTC.

The chain has TRBV6-6 and TRBJ1-4; D perhaps matches TRBD1 (5 bases). V lost 2 bases and J 7 bases, leaving 14 bases between the germline ends. The CDR3 spans 15 residues. From germline, CDR1 is MNHNY and CDR2 SVGAGI (reference sequence). The CDR3, as DNA: TGTGCCAGCAGTTACCGGGCGGTGGGGGGTGAAAAACTGTTTTTT. It is translated as CASSYRAVGGEKLFF.

The V and J genes are TRBV6-4 and TRBJ2-7; D is possibly TRBD1 (6 bases). V lost 7 bases and J lost 4, with 17 bases in between. The CDR3 consists of 14 residues. Germline loops: CDR1 MRHNA, CDR2 SNTAGT. In DNA, the CDR3 is TGTGCCAGCAATTACAGGGCCCCCGGTTACGAGCAGTACTTC. This sequence encodes CASNYRAPGYEQYF.

The chain's CDR3 is CASSQADQRGYEQYF. The CDR3 DNA sequence: TGCGCCAGCAGCCAAGCAGACCAGCGGGGGTACGAGCAGTACTTC. V and J are TRBV4-1 and TRBJ2-7, with 8 bases that match TRBD2. Germline V gene lookup returns CDR1 MGHRA and CDR2 YSYEKL. The CDR3 extends over 15 amino acids. The ends lost 1 base at V and 4 bases at J; junction bases unmatched: 6.

This clone showed up just a few times. The V call is TRBV9, the J call TRBJ2-2; 12 nucleotides line up with TRBD2. The CDR3 extends over 15 amino acids. Germline CDR1 is SGDLS and CDR2 is YYNGEE. V lost 4 bases and J lost 5; bases outside the gene matches: 3. The CDR3 DNA follows: TGTGCCAGCAGCCCCGGGACTAGCGGGACCGGGGAGCTGTTTTTT. Translation: CASSPGTSGTGELFF.

The gene calls are TRBV9 and TRBJ1-5, with TRBD1 identical over 7 bases. Losses at the gene ends were 6 bases for V and 0 bases for J; bases not matched to a gene: 3. Germline V lookup: CDR1 SGDLS, CDR2 YYNGEE. CDR3 size: 14 residues. In DNA, the CDR3 is TGTGCCAGCAACCCAGGGGGTAGCAATCAGCCCCAGCATTTT. It encodes CASNPGGSNQPQHF.

This clone showed up just once. The V and J genes are TRBV2 and TRBJ2-7, with D unclear. In germline, CDR1 is SNHLY, CDR2 FYNNEI. CDR3 length: 15 residues. Trimming took off 1 base at V and 2 bases at J, with 12 bases between the two ends. In DNA form, the CDR3 reads TGTGCCAGCAGTGAAGACTCCCTCTGGGCCTACGAGCAGTACTTC. Its protein is CASSEDSLWAYEQYF.

This clone was seen only a few times. The V call is TRBV5-1, the J call TRBJ1-2; 8 nucleotides line up with TRBD1. The germline V gene encodes CDR1 SGHRS and CDR2 YFSETQ. With V trimmed by 4 bases and J by 6 bases, 2 bases remained unmatched. CDR3 length equals 12 residues. The CDR3 DNA is TGCGCCAGCAGCGTGACAGGGGATGGCTACACCTTC. Its translation is CASSVTGDGYTF.

This sequence joins TRBV10-3 and TRBJ1-2; 7 bases match TRBD1. Germline lookup yields CDR1 ENHRY and CDR2 SYGVKD. V shed 0 bases and J 3 bases; nucleotides not matched to a gene: 1. This CDR3 has 14 amino acids. The CDR3 DNA is TGTGCCATCAGTGAGTCAGGGGGCTACTATGGCTACACCTTC. This sequence encodes CAISESGGYYGYTF.

The CDR3 loop reads CASSGHTGSPYEQYF. CDR3 nucleotides: TGTGCCAGCAGTGGTCATACCGGGTCCCCCTACGAGCAGTACTTC. The J gene is TRBJ2-7, the V gene TRBV6-1; D is unresolved. The V gene lost 4 bases and the J gene lost 2 bases, with 15 bases spanning the gap. The length of the CDR3 is 15 residues. CDR1 is MNHNS, CDR2 SASEGT, per germline.

The table lists this clone with a count of one. The CDR3 sequence: CASSQEGSGSGNQPQHF. For the CDR3, the DNA is TGCGCCAGCAGCCAAGAAGGGTCGGGAAGTGGCAATCAGCCCCAGCATTTT. The genes are TRBV4-1 and TRBJ1-5; D is undetermined. The CDR3 is made up of 17 amino acids. The V gene's germline CDR1 is MGHRA and CDR2 YSYEKL. Trimming took off 0 bases at V and 2 bases at J, with 14 bases between the two ends.

This chain joins TRBV7-2 and TRBJ1-5; D is uncertain. Trimming removed 2 bases from V and 7 bases from J, with 9 bases in between. Looked up from germline, CDR1 is SGHTA and CDR2 is FQGNSA. This CDR3 has 13 amino acids. In DNA form, the CDR3 reads TGTGCCAGCAGCTTAACTGAGTTCCAGCCCCAGCATTTT. It yields the protein CASSLTEFQPQHF.

This clone was picked up one time. The chain couples TRBV19 to TRBJ1-2, with D hard to call. This CDR3 comprises 15 residues. Germline values: CDR1 LNHDA, CDR2 SQIVND (reference sequence). The V gene lost 3 bases and the J gene lost 6 bases, with 17 bases spanning the gap. For the CDR3, the DNA is TGTGCCAGTAGTATCAAGGACGGCCTTGGAGATGGCTACACCTTC. Translation: CASSIKDGLGDGYTF.

This sequence joins TRBV19 and TRBJ1-1; no reliable D call. Trimming removed 2 bases from V and 10 bases from J, with 14 bases in between. Per the germline V gene, CDR1 is LNHDA and CDR2 is SQIVND (reference sequence). This CDR3 comprises 13 residues. The CDR3 sequence: CASSIKTQHGAFF. The CDR3 nucleotides read TGTGCCAGTAGTATAAAAACGCAGCATGGAGCTTTCTTT.